The clone carrying this TCR beta chain was counted many times. The target antigen is unknown. This sample stems from a study of regulatory T cells in long-lasting Graves disease. As for time point: persistent/refractory GD, antithyroid drugs over 5 years with positive TRAb. Following extraction of RNA from PBMCs, that RNA was used to make the TCR library. Into tubes containing EDTA, roughly 8.3 milliliters of peripheral blood were drawn. For TCR beta, libraries came from iRepertoire HTBI primers and Arm-PCR of CDR3 regions. TCRdb fed the multiplex PCR reads into MiXCR, producing one record per CDR3 protein. The top ten clones hold roughly 30% of a sample with a few hundred thousand distinct CDR3 sequences, roughly a quarter of them seen once. General study results and limits: Persistent disease showed a preference for TRBV28, TRBJ1-2 and TRBJ2-5. Owing to a sample size that was small, accuracy may have been reduced. What was studied was peripheral blood only, and not thyroid tissue.

Looked up from germline, CDR1 is MDHEN and CDR2 is SYDVKM. The V gene lost 7 bases and the J gene lost 2 bases, with 8 bases spanning the gap. The CDR3 runs 13 residues. Sample: peripheral blood mononuclear cells (PBMCs), taken when the disease was refractory, from a patient treated with antithyroid drugs. This TCR derives from a female donor with Graves disease. This chain connects TRBV28 to TRBJ2-2; D is undetermined. The CDR3 sequence: CASKVPNTGELFF. DNA of the CDR3: TGTGCCAGCAAGGTCCCCAACACCGGGGAGCTGTTTTTT. The complete variable domain, with remaining parts taken from reference TRBV28 and TRBJ2-2, reads DVKVTQSSRYLVKRTGEKVFLECVQDMDHENMFWYRQDPGLGLRLIYFSYDVKMKEKGDIPEGYSVSREKKERFSLILESASTNQTSMYLCASKVPNTGELFFGEGSRLTVL.